These 5 T cell receptor beta chains originate from one sample sequenced in a study of cytotoxic CD8 clonotypes in ibrutinib-treated CLL. This table comes from immunoSEQ multiplex PCR, and its TCRdb copy is limited to in-frame clones, with some not included. The table has about 130,000 clones, 75% to 85% seen once; the top ten hold 9.5% to 15%. Sequenced material: PBMCs, taken after 12 months of ibrutinib treatment. The receptors derive from a human donor with chronic lymphocytic leukemia.

The V call is TRBV28, the J call TRBJ2-1, with a tentative D call TRBD2 (6 bases). Per the germline V gene, CDR1 is MDHEN and CDR2 is SYDVKM. V lost 2 bases and J lost 3, with 8 bases in between. CDR3 length equals 14 residues. CDR3 in DNA: TGTGCCAGCAGTTTAGCGGGAAACTACAATGAGCAGTTCTTC. This encodes CASSLAGNYNEQFF.

The chain couples TRBV5-1 to TRBJ2-1; D is ambiguous. V lost 4 bases and J 4 bases, leaving 15 bases between the germline ends. CDR1 SGHRS and CDR2 YFSETQ come from the germline V gene. CDR3 length: 15 amino acids. The DNA for the CDR3 is TGCGCCAGCAGCCTACTCGGCTTGGCGTACAATGAGCAGTTCTTC. Its protein product is CASSLLGLAYNEQFF.

There are a few counts of this clone. The genes are TRBV4-2 and TRBJ2-1, with 11 bases identical to TRBD1. Germline CDR1 is LGHNA and CDR2 is YNFKEQ. The V gene end was trimmed by 0 bases and the J gene end by 4 bases; junction bases not matched to a gene: 2. The CDR3 is 16 residues long. The DNA for the CDR3 is TGTGCCAGCAGCCAAGATTGGGACAGGGGGTACAATGAGCAGTTCTTC. Protein: CASSQDWDRGYNEQFF.

The V gene is TRBV19, the J gene TRBJ2-3; TRBD1 might be the D (6 bases). The V end was cut by 3 bases, the J end by 5 bases, with 12 bases between. This CDR3 has 14 amino acids. The germline V gene has CDR1 LNHDA and CDR2 SQIVND (reference sequence). Here the CDR3 reads CASSIAGVKDTQYF. CDR3 coding DNA: TGTGCCAGTAGTATTGCAGGGGTTAAAGATACGCAGTATTTT.

This chain uses TRBV18 with TRBJ1-2; 9 bases are a match to TRBD1. The ends lost 3 bases at V and 6 bases at J; junction bases unmatched: 11. This CDR3 region has 16 residues. CDR1 KGHSH and CDR2 LQKENI come from the germline V gene. The CDR3, as DNA: TGTGCCAGCTCACCCACCCAGGGACAGGGAAAGGATGGCTACACCTTC. As protein: CASSPTQGQGKDGYTF.